This T cell receptor beta chain emerged from a study of T cell responses to AZD1222 COVID-19 vaccine. This CDR3 comprises 13 residues. Unmatched junction bases numbered 7, after V lost 7 bases and J lost 7 bases. CDR1 and CDR2 from the germline V gene are SQVTM and ANQGSEA. This table comes from immunoSEQ multiplex PCR, and its TCRdb copy is limited to in-frame clones, with some not included. The table records about 94,000 clones, about 90% of them present only once. The starting material was peripheral blood, obtained on day 0 of AZD1222 vaccination. This sequence was found in an adult in good health. The gene calls are TRBV29-1 and TRBJ2-2; 9 nucleotides match TRBD2. For the CDR3, the DNA is TGCAGCGCCTCGGCGGGGGGGCTCGGGGAGCTGTTTTTT. Its protein is CSASAGGLGELFF.